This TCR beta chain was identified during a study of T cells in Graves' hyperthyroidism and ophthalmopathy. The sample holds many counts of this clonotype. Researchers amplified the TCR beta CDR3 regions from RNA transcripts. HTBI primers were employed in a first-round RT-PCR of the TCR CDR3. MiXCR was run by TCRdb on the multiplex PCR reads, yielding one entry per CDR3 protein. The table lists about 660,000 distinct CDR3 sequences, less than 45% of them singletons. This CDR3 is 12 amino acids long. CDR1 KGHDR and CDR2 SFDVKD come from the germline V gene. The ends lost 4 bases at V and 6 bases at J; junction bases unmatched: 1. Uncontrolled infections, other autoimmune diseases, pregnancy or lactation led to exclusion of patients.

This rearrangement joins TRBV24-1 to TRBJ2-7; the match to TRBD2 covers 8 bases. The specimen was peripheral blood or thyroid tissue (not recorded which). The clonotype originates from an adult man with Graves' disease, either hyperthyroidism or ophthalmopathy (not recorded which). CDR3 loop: CATSDGGAEQYF. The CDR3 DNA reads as TGTGCCACCAGTGACGGGGGGGCCGAGCAGTACTTC.